The 12 T cell receptor beta chains presented below share a single source sample, sequenced in a study of T cell responses to AZD1222 COVID-19 vaccine. Some clones are missing from TCRdb's copy, which holds only in-frame ones; the method was immunoSEQ multiplex PCR. Here the sample spans roughly 80,000 clones, just over 90% being singletons. The sequencing here drew on peripheral blood, taken on day 0 of MenACWY control vaccination. Receptor source: an adult in good health.

J is TRBJ1-5 and V is TRBV3-1 (or the pseudogene TRBV3-2); no clear D. With 6 bases removed from V and 6 bases from J, the gap between germline ends came to 9 bases. The V gene's germline CDR1 is LGHDT and CDR2 YNNKEL (reference sequence). The CDR3 has 12 residues. DNA of the CDR3: TGTGCCAGCAGTGTATTGGGTCAGCCCCAGCATTTT. As protein: CASSVLGQPQHF.

The chain is built from TRBV7-6 and TRBJ2-1; 7 nucleotides agree with TRBD2. The V gene end was trimmed by 6 bases and the J gene end by 7 bases; junction bases not matched to a gene: 9. There are 14 residues in the CDR3. Germline V CDR1 and CDR2: SGHVS, FNYEAQ. The CDR3 nucleotides read TGTGCCAGCAGGGCAAGTGGGGAGGGGAATGAGCAGTTCTTC. It translates to CASRASGEGNEQFF.

The chain combines TRBV10-2 with TRBJ2-2; D not resolved. The germline CDR1 and CDR2 sequences are WSHSY and SAAADI. This CDR3 has 17 amino acids. The ends were cut back, 2 bases at V and 8 bases at J, with 21 bases in the middle. The CDR3 DNA follows: TGCGCCAGCAGTGAGATTCCCCCGGGCCCAAGGCCGGGGGAGCTGTTTTTT. Amino acids: CASSEIPPGPRPGELFF.

This chain uses TRBV5-6 with TRBJ2-7; tentatively, D is TRBD1 or TRBD2 (5 bases each). V lost 3 bases and J lost 4, with 8 bases in between. This CDR3 is 12 amino acids long. Germline V CDR1 and CDR2: SGHDT, YYEEEE. The CDR3, as DNA: TGTGCCAGCAGCTGGGGGTCTTACGAGCAGTACTTC. This encodes CASSWGSYEQYF.

This rearrangement joins TRBV21-1 to TRBJ2-7; the table's D call TRBD2 went unverified against the DNA. TRBV21-1 is flagged as a pseudogene. This CDR3 has 15 amino acids. The CDR3 region is CASSTRLELAHEQYF. The CDR3 DNA follows: TGTGCCAGCAGCACCCGCCTGGAGCTAGCCCACGAGCAGTACTTC.

The V call is TRBV27, the J call TRBJ2-7; 13 nucleotides align to TRBD2. Trimming removed 5 bases from V and 2 bases from J; junction bases left unmatched: 3. In germline, CDR1 is MNHEY, CDR2 SMNVEV (reference sequence). This CDR3 spans 15 amino acids. The CDR3 coding sequence is TGTGCCAGCAGTCAGGGACTAGCGGGACCCTACGAGCAGTACTTC. This encodes CASSQGLAGPYEQYF.

The rearrangement uses TRBV9 and TRBJ2-2; possible D gene TRBD1, 5 bases. This CDR3 is 14 amino acids long. The V end was cut by 4 bases, the J end by 4 bases, with 11 bases between. Germline V lookup: CDR1 SGDLS, CDR2 YYNGEE. The CDR3 here is CASSPRQSTGELFF. Here the CDR3 DNA reads TGTGCCAGCAGCCCCCGACAGAGCACCGGGGAGCTGTTTTTT.

The chain combines TRBV4-1 with TRBJ2-2, with a possible D match to TRBD2 (6 bases). The CDR3 is 17 residues long. Trimming cost V 1 base and J 1 base, with 13 bases left between them. CDR1 is MGHRA, CDR2 YSYEKL, per germline. CDR3 sequence (DNA): TGCGCCAGCAGCCAAGTAAATCGGCGGGGGAACACCGGGGAGCTGTTTTTT. Translating gives CASSQVNRRGNTGELFF.

This chain links TRBV2 with TRBJ1-3; D is ambiguous. Germline CDR1 is SNHLY and CDR2 is FYNNEI. The germline V and J ends were trimmed by 4 bases and 0 bases, with 7 bases remaining between them. The CDR3 extends over 14 amino acids. The CDR3 spells CASSAEYSGNTIYF. Here the CDR3 DNA reads TGTGCCAGCAGTGCGGAGTACTCTGGAAACACCATATATTTT.

This chain links TRBV27 with TRBJ1-2; 7 nucleotides align to TRBD1. J was trimmed by 8 bases and V by 6 bases; bases with no gene match: 6. This CDR3 spans 12 amino acids. CDR1 is MNHEY, CDR2 SMNVEV, per germline (reference sequence). The CDR3 region is CASSPGTEGYTF. The CDR3 region has the DNA TGTGCCAGCAGCCCCGGGACAGAAGGCTACACCTTC.

The chain carries TRBV30 and TRBJ2-3, with 8 bases lining up with TRBD2. Germline values: CDR1 GTSNPN, CDR2 SVGIG (reference sequence). V gave up 4 bases and J gave up 0 bases; unmatched junction bases: 3. The CDR3 covers 14 residues. The CDR3 loop reads CAWTSSGSTDTQYF. The CDR3 DNA reads TGTGCCTGGACCTCTAGCGGGAGCACAGATACGCAGTATTTT.

The V and J genes are TRBV19 and TRBJ2-1; D is perhaps TRBD2 (6 bases). V was trimmed by 5 bases and J by 8 bases, leaving 19 bases between them. Germline-derived CDR1 and CDR2 are LNHDA and SQIVND (reference sequence). The CDR3 is made up of 15 amino acids. The CDR3 reads CASSVPGLRRDEQFF. The CDR3 coding sequence is TGTGCCAGTAGTGTCCCGGGACTCCGCCGGGATGAGCAGTTCTTC.